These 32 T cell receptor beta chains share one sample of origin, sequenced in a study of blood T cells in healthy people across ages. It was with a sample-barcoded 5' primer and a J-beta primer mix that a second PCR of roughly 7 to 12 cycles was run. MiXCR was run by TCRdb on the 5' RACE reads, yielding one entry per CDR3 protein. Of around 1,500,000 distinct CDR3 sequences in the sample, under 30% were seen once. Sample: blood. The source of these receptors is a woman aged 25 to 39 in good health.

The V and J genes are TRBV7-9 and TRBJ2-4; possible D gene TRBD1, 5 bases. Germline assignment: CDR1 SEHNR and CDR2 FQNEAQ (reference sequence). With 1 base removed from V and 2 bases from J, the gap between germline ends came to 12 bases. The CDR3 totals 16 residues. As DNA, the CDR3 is TGTGCCAGCAGCTTAGGCCGGGTGGGGCCCAAAAACATTCAGTACTTC. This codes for CASSLGRVGPKNIQYF. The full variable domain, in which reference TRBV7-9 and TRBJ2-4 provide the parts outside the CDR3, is DTGVSQNPRHKITKRGQNVTFRCDPISEHNRLYWYRQTLGQGPEFLTYFQNEAQLEKSRLLSDRFSAERPKGSFSTLEIQRTEQGDSAMYLCASSLGRVGPKNIQYFGAGTRLSVL.

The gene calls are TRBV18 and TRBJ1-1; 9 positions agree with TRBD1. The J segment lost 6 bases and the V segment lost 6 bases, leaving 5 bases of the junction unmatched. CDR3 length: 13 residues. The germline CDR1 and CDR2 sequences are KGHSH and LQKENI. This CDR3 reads CASSGQGIAEAFF. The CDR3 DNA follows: TGTGCCAGCTCCGGACAGGGGATAGCTGAAGCTTTCTTT.

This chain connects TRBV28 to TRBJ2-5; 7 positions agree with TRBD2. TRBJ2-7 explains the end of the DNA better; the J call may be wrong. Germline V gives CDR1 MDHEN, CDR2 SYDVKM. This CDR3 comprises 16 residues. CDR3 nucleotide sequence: TGTGCCAGCAAGTCAGGGAGGGACTCCCTTTGGAGCGAGCAGTACTTC. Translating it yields CASKSGRDSLWSEQYF.

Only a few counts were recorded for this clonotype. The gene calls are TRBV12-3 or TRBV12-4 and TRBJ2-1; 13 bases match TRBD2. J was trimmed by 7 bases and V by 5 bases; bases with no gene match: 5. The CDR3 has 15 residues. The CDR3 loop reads CASSPRGLAGNEQFF. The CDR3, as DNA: TGTGCCAGCAGTCCGCGGGGACTAGCGGGAAATGAGCAGTTCTTC.

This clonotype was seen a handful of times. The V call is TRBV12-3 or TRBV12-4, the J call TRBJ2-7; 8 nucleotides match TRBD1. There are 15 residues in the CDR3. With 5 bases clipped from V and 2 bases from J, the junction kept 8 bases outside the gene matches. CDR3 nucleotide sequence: TGTGCCAGCAGTCCCGGACAGGGCATCCCCTACGAGCAGTACTTC. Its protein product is CASSPGQGIPYEQYF.

This chain's CDR3 is CASSPQKKRQETQYF. Here the CDR3 DNA reads TGCGCCAGCAGCCCCCAGAAAAAGCGGCAAGAGACCCAGTACTTC. The chain uses TRBV4-3 and TRBJ2-5; tentatively, D is TRBD2 (5 bases). This CDR3 is built from 15 residues. V lost 4 bases and J lost 2, with 14 bases in between. Germline CDR1 LGHNA, CDR2 YSLEER.

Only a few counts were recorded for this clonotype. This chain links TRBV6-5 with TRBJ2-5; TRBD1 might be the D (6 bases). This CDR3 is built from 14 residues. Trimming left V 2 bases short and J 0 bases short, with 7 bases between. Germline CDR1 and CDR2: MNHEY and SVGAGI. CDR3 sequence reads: CASSYQGYQETQYF. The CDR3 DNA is TGTGCCAGCAGTTACCAGGGGTACCAAGAGACCCAGTACTTC.

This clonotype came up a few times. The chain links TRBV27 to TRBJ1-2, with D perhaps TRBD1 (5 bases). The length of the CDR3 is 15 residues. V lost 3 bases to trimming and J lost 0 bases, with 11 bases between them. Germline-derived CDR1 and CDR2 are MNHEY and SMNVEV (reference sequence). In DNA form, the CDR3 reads TGTGCCAGCAGTTTTAGGGGCGAGTCTAACTATGGCTACACCTTC. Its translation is CASSFRGESNYGYTF.

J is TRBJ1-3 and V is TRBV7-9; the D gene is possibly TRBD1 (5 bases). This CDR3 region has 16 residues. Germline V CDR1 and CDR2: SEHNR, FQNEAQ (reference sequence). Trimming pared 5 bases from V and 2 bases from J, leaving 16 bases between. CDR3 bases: TGTGCCAGCAGCGAAAATACAGGTCGCGCTGGAAACACCATATATTTT. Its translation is CASSENTGRAGNTIYF.

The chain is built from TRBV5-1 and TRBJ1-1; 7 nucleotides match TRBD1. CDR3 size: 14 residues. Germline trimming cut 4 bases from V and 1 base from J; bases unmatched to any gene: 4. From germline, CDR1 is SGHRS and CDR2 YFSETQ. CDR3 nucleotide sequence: TGCGCCAGCAGCGCCGGACAGGCGAACACTGAAGCTTTCTTT. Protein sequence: CASSAGQANTEAFF.

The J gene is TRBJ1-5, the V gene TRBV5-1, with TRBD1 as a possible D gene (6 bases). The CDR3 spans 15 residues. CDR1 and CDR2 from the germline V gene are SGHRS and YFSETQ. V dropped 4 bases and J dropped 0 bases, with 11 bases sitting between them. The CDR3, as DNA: TGCGCCAGCAGCATGACAGGACATAGCAATCAGCCCCAGCATTTT. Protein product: CASSMTGHSNQPQHF.

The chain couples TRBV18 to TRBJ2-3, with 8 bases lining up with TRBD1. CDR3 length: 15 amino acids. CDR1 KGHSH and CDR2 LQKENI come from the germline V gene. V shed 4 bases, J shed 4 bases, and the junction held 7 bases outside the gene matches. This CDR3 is CASSRDPGGADTQYF. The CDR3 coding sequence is TGTGCCAGCTCACGGGACCCAGGGGGCGCAGATACGCAGTATTTT.

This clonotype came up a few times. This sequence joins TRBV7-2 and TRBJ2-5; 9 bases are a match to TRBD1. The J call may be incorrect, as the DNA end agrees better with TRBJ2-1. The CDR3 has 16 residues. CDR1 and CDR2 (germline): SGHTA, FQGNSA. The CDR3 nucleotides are TGTGCCAGCAGCTTCTTCCGGGACAGGGTTGCAGAGACCCAGTTCTTC. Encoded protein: CASSFFRDRVAETQFF.

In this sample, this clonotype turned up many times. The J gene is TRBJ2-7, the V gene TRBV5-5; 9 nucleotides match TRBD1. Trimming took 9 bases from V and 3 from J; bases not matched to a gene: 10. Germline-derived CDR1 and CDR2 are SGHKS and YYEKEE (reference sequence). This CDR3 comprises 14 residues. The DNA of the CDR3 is TGTGCCACCTCGTGGAGACAGGGGGGCTACGAGCAGTACTTC. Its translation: CATSWRQGGYEQYF.

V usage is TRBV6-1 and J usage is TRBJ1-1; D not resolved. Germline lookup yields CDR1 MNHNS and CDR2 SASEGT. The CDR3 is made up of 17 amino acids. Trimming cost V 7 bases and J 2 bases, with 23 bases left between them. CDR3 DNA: TGTGCCAGCACTGGAGGATCTAAGACGGGCCTTAACACTGAAGCTTTCTTT. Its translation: CASTGGSKTGLNTEAFF.

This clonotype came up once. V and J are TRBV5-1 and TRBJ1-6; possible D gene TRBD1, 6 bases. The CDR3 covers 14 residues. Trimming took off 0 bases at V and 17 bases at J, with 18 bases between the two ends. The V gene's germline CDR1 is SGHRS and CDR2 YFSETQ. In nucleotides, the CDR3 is TGCGCCAGCAGCTTGGTTGCAGGGGAAAAGGCGTTCCACTTT. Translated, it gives CASSLVAGEKAFHF.

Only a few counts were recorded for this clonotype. The CDR3 spells CASSRTGITEQYF. The CDR3 DNA reads TGTGCCAGCAGTAGGACAGGAATCACCGAGCAGTACTTC. The chain employs TRBV6-5 and TRBJ2-7; 7 nucleotides agree with TRBD1. Per the germline V gene, CDR1 is MNHEY and CDR2 is SVGAGI. The junction had 7 bases not matched to a gene; V was cut back by 5 bases and J by 6 bases. The CDR3 has 13 residues.

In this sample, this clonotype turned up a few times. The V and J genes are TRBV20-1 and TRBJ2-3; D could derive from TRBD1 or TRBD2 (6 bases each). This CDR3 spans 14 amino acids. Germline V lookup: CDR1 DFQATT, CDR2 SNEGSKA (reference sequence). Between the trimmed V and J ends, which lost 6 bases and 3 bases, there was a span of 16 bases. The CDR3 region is CSALIWGATDTQYF. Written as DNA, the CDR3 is TGCAGTGCCCTAATCTGGGGGGCAACAGATACGCAGTATTTT.

CDR3 region: CAWSVLDAQETQYF. The DNA for the CDR3 is TGTGCCTGGAGTGTACTGGACGCCCAAGAGACCCAGTACTTC. This chain uses TRBV30 with TRBJ2-5, with unresolved D. This CDR3 contains 14 residues. Trimming took off 0 bases at V and 1 base at J, with 9 bases between the two ends. The germline CDR1 and CDR2 sequences are GTSNPN and SVGIG (reference sequence).

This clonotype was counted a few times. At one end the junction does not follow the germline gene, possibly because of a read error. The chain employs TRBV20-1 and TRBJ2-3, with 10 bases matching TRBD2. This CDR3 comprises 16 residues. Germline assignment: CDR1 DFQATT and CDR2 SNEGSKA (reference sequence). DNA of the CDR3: TGCAGCGCTAGGCCTAGCGGGGGCCTAAGCACAGATACGCAGTATTTT. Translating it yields CSARPSGGLSTDTQYF.

CDR3 coding DNA: TGTGCCTCCTGGCTGCGGAGACAGAACACTGAAGCTTTCTTT. Its protein is CASWLRRQNTEAFF. This chain joins TRBV15 and TRBJ1-1, with D unresolved. Germline CDR1 LNHNV, CDR2 YYDKDF (reference sequence). The V gene lost 11 bases and the J gene lost 1 base, with 17 bases spanning the gap. The CDR3 length is 14 residues.

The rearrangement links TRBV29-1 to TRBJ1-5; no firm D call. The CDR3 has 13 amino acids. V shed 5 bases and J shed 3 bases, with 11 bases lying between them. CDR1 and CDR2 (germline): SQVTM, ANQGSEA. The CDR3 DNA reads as TGCAGCGTTATGTGGGGTACCAATCAGCCCCAGCATTTT. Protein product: CSVMWGTNQPQHF.

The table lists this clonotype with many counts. CDR3 protein: CASSLTGQGAFEQFF. DNA of the CDR3: TGTGCCAGCAGCTTAACCGGACAGGGGGCGTTTGAGCAGTTCTTC. The chain couples TRBV7-3 to TRBJ2-1, with 11 bases matching TRBD1. The V segment lost 0 bases and the J segment 9 bases; nucleotides outside the gene matches: 4. The germline gives CDR1 SGHTA, CDR2 FQGTGA. CDR3 size: 15 residues.

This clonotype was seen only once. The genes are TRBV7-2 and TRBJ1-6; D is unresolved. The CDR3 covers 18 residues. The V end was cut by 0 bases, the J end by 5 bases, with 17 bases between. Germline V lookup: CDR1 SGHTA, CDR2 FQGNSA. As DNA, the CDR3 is TGTGCCAGCAGCTTAGCCGTTCGGGAGAGAGCGGATAATTCACCCCTCCACTTT. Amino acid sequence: CASSLAVRERADNSPLHF. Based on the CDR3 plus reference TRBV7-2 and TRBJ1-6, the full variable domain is GAGVSQSPSNKVTEKGKDVELRCDPISGHTALYWYRQSLGQGLEFLIYFQGNSAPDKSGLPSDRFSAERTGGSVSTLTIQRTQQEDSAVYLCASSLAVRERADNSPLHFGNGTRLTVT.

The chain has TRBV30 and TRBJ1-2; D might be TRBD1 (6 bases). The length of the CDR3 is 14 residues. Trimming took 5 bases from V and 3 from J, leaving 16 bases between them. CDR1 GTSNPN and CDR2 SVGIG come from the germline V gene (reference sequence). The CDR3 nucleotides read TGTGCCTGGGTTCAACTGGGACACTACTATGGCTACACCTTC. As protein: CAWVQLGHYYGYTF.

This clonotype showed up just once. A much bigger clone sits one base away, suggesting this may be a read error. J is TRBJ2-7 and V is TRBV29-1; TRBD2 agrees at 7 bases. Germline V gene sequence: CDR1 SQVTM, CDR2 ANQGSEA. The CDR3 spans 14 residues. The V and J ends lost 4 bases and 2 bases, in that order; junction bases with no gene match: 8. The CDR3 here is CSVGILANTYEQYF. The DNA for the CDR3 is TGCAGCGTTGGTATACTAGCGAACACCTACGAGCAGTACTTC.

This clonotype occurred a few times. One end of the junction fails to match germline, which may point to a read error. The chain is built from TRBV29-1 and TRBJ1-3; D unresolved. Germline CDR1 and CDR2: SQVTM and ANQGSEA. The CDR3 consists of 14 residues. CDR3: CSAYDPAGRNTIYF. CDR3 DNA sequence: TGCAGCGCATACGATCCCGCCGGGAGAAACACCATCTATTTT.

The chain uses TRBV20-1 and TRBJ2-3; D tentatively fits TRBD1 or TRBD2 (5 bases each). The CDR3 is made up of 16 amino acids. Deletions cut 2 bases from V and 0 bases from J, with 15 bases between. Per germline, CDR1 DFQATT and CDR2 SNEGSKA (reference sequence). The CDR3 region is CSARSPGTKSTDTQYF. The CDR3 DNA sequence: TGCAGTGCTAGATCCCCCGGGACGAAAAGCACAGATACGCAGTATTTT.

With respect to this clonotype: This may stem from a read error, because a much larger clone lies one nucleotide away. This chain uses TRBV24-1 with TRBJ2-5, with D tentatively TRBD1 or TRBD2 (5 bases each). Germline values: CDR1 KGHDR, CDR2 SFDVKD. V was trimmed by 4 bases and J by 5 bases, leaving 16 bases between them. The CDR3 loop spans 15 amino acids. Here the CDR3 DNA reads TGTGCCACCAGTGACCCTGGGACCCCACGTGAGACCCAGTACTTC. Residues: CATSDPGTPRETQYF.

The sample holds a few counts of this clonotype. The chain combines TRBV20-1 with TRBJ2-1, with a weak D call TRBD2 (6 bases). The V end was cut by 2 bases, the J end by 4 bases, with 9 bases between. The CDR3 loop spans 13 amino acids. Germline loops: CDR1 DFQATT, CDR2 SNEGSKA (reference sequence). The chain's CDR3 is CSARLARYNEQFF. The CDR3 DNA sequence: TGCAGTGCTAGACTAGCGAGGTACAATGAGCAGTTCTTC.

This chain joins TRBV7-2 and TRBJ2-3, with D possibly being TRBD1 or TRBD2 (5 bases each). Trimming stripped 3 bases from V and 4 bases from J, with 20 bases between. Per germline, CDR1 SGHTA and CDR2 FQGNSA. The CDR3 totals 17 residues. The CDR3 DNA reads TGTGCCAGCAGCTTTTCAGTCGGATGGGGGTTCTCAGATACGCAGTATTTT. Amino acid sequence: CASSFSVGWGFSDTQYF.

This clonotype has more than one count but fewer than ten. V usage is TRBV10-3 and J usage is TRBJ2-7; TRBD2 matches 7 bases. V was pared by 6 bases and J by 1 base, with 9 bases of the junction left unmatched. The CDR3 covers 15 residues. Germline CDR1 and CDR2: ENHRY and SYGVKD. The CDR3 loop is CAIRVGGGPSYEQYF. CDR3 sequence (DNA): TGTGCCATCAGGGTGGGGGGGGGACCGTCCTACGAGCAGTACTTC.